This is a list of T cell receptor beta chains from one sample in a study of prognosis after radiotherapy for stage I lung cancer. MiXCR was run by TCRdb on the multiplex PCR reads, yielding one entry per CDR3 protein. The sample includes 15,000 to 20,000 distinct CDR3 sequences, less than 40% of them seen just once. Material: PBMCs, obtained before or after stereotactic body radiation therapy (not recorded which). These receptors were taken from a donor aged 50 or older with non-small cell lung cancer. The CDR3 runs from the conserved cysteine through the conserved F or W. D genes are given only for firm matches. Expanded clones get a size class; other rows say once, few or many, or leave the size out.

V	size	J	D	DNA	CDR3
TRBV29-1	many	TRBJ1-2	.	TGCAGCGTTGACCCACCTGGGGGAGGCTACACCTTC	CSVDPPGGGYTF
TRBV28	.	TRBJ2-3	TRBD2	TGTACCAGCAGCCCCCTGGGACTAGCGGACATCACAGATACGCAGTATTTT	CTSSPLGLADITDTQYF
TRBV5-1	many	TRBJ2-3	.	TGCGCCAGCAGTACGACAGCGGGCACAGATACGCAGTATTTT	CASSTTAGTDTQYF
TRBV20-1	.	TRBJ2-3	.	TGCAGTGCCGAGACGTCATATACGCAGTATTTT	CSAETSYTQYF
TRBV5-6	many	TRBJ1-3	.	TGTGCCAGCAGCGCATACGGACAGCTGTCTGGAAACACCATATATTTT	CASSAYGQLSGNTIYF
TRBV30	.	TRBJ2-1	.	TGTGCCTGGACCCCGGGCGGGTACACCTACAATGAGCAGTTCTTC	CAWTPGGYTYNEQFF
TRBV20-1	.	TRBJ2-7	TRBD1	TGCAGTGCCGCGGCAGGGGGCTATGGCGAGCAGTACTTC	CSAAAGGYGEQYF
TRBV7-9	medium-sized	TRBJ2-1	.	TGTGCCAGCAGCAAAGTGGGGATGGGTGAGCAGTTCTTC	CASSKVGMGEQFF
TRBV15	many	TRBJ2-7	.	TGTGCCACCAGCAGAGAGTGGGACTCCTACGAGCAGTACTTC	CATSREWDSYEQYF
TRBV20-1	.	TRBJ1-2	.	TGCAGTGCCAGATGTAGCGGCGGCGCGTCAGGACGACGTGGCTACACCTTC	CSARCSGGASGRRGYTF
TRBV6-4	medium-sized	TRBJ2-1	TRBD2	TGTGCCAGCAGTGAAATAGCGCGGGAGGGGTTCTTC	CASSEIAREGFF
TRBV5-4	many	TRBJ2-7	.	TGTGCCAGCAGCGAAGGGACGTATGCCTACGAGCAGTACTTC	CASSEGTYAYEQYF
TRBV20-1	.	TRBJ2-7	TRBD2	TGCAGTGCTAGAGATCGGGAGGGTACCTACGAGCAGTACTTC	CSARDREGTYEQYF
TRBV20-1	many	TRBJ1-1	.	TGCAGTGCTAGAGCCGGATCCACTGAAGCTTTCTTT	CSARAGSTEAFF
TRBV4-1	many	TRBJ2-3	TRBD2	TGCGCCAGCAGCCAACCCCGACTAGCGGGAGGCATGTGGACAGATACGCAGTATTTT	CASSQPRLAGGMWTDTQYF
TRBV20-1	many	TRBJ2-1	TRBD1	TGCAGTGCTAAACCCGGGACAGCCGACAATGAGCAGTTCTTC	CSAKPGTADNEQFF
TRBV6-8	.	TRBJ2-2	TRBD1	TGTGACAGAAGACCCGGGACAGGCGACACCGGGGAGCTGTTTTTT	CDRRPGTGDTGELFF
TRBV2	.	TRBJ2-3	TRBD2	TGTGCCAGCAGAGACGGACTAGCGGCCATCACAAGGTTGCAGTATTTT	CASRDGLAAITRLQYF
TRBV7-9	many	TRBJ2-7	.	TGTGCCAGCAGAGAGCCCGGGGTCTCCTACGAGCAGTACTTC	CASREPGVSYEQYF
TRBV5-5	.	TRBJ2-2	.	TGTGCCGGCAGCAGAGGACTGGCGAACGCGGGCGGGGAGCTGTTTTTT	CAGSRGLANAGGELFF
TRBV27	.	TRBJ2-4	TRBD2	TGTGCCAGCAGTCCCATATTAATGGGACTAAAAAACACTCAGTACTTC	CASSPILMGLKNTQYF
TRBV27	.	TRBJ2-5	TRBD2	TGTGCCAGTTTATCGAGCCCTAGCGGGAGCCGGGAGACCCAGTACTTC	CASLSSPSGSRETQYF
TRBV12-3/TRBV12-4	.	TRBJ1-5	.	TGTGCCAGCAGTTCTGTATCCTATAGCAATCAGCCCCAGCATTTT	CASSSVSYSNQPQHF
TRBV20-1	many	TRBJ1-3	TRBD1	TGCAGTGCAGCAGACAGGGGCGGTGGAAACACCATATATTTT	CSAADRGGGNTIYF
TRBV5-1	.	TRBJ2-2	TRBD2	TGCGCCAGCAGCTTGTGGGGACTAGCGGTAGCCGGGGAGCTGTTTTTT	CASSLWGLAVAGELFF
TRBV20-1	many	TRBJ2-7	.	TGCAGTGCCCCGACTCCCGGGAGTAGCGACGAGCAGTACTTC	CSAPTPGSSDEQYF
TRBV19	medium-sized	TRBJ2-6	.	TGTGCCAGTGCCGTGGGCGAGGGGTACTCTGGGGCCAACGTCCTGACTTTC	CASAVGEGYSGANVLTF